Included here is one T cell receptor beta chain sequence, with context. From germline, CDR1 is MNHEY and CDR2 SVGAGI. The V and J ends lost 5 bases and 0 bases respectively, with 6 bases between them. This CDR3 comprises 13 residues. This record belongs to a study of regulatory and conventional T cells in RAG deficiency. Repertoires were generated with immunoSEQ multiplex PCR, while TCRdb's copy carries only in-frame clones and drops some. The table shows tens of thousands of clones, with around 90% occurring only once. In addition, the sample was reused for a study of regulatory T cells. From that study: Amplification used 52 TRBV primers and 13 TRBJ primers.

The sample consisted of CD8+ T cells sorted from blood. This sequence was found in a human donor in good health. The rearrangement joins TRBV6-5 to TRBJ2-3; D is uncertain. Written as DNA, the CDR3 is TGTGCCAGCAGTAGAACTAGCACAGATACGCAGTATTTT. This gives the protein CASSRTSTDTQYF.